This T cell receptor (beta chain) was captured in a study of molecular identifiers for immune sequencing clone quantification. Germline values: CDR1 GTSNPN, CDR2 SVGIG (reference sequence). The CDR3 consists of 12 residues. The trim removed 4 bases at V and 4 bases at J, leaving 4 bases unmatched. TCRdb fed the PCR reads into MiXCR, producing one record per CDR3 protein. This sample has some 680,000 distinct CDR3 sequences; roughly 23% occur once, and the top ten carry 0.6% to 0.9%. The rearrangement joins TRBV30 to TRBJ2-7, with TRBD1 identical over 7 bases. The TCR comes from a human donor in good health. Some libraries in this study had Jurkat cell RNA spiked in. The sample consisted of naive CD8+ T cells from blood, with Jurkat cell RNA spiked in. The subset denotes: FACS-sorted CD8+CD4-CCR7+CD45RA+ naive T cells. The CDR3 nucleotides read TGTGCCTGGAACGACAGGGTGTACGAGCAGTACTTC. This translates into CAWNDRVYEQYF.